This record covers a single TCR beta chain. Its cognate antigen is unknown. The V and J ends lost 2 bases and 1 base respectively, with 9 bases between them. The germline V gene encodes CDR1 SGHTA and CDR2 FQGNSA. The CDR3 is 14 amino acids. The table came from immunoSEQ multiplex PCR; TCRdb's copy has only in-frame clones and leaves some out. This sample has some 59,000 clones; approximately 89% occur once, and the top ten carry about 15%. The record originates from a study of cytomegalovirus exposure and HLA in healthy donors. Study-wide context: According to later analysis, the same platform produced the 120 validation and under 700 first-cohort repertoires. Study-wide results and limits: The study found most TCR sequences rare, yet found some public TCRs in many donors. The tendency of first-cohort TCR clusters to co-occur in the roughly 130 validation repertoires was the finding of a later analysis.

The J gene is TRBJ2-7, the V gene TRBV7-2, with a possible D match to TRBD1 (6 bases). This TCR came from a woman in her late teens or twenties in good health and CMV-seronegative. The sequenced sample consisted of PBMCs. CDR3 nucleotide sequence: TGTGCCAGCAGCTTAACGACAGGATCCTACGAGCAGTACTTC. Translated, it gives CASSLTTGSYEQYF.